The 8 T cell receptor beta chains below come from one sample, sequenced in a study of Graves' ophthalmopathy and Graves' hyperthyroidism. Using RNA transcripts, the TCR beta CDR3 regions were amplified. HTBI-primed first-round RT-PCR preceded second-round multiplex PCR. TCRdb reprocessed the multiplex PCR reads via MiXCR and lists one record per CDR3 protein. The data contain about 660,000 distinct CDR3 sequences, 35% to 50% of them singletons. Sequenced sample: peripheral blood. All receptors come from an adult man with Graves' ophthalmopathy.

There are a few counts of this clonotype. V gene TRBV19 combines with J gene TRBJ1-3; tentative D call: TRBD1 (6 bases). V lost 7 bases and J 0 bases, leaving 10 bases between the germline ends. CDR1 is LNHDA, CDR2 SQIVND, per germline (reference sequence). This CDR3 is 14 amino acids long. The CDR3 region has the DNA TGTGCCAGTACTTGGGGGCCCTCTGGAAACACCATATATTTT. It translates to CASTWGPSGNTIYF. Variable domain in full (rest from reference TRBV19 and TRBJ1-3): DGGITQSPKYLFRKEGQNVTLSCEQNLNHDAMYWYRQDPGQGLRLIYYSQIVNDFQKGDIAEGYSVSREKKESFPLTVTSAQKNPTAFYLCASTWGPSGNTIYFGEGSWLTVV.

A remark on this clonotype: The junction differs from germline at one of its ends, possibly a read error. The chain couples TRBV10-3 to TRBJ2-7, with D maybe TRBD2 (6 bases). The CDR3 loop spans 14 amino acids. Germline V gives CDR1 ENHRY, CDR2 SYGVKD. The CDR3 loop is CANRHASPSGEQYF. DNA for the CDR3: TGTGCCAACAGGCACGCGAGTCCTTCGGGGGAGCAATACTTC.

The chain employs TRBV12-3 or TRBV12-4 and TRBJ2-7, with 8 bases identical to TRBD1. The junction had 4 bases not matched to a gene; V was cut back by 2 bases and J by 4 bases. The CDR3 contains 14 residues. The CDR3 spells CASSLLQGAYEQYF. The CDR3 DNA sequence: TGTGCCAGCAGTTTATTGCAGGGGGCGTACGAGCAGTACTTC.

Many counts were recorded for this clonotype. This chain links TRBV9 with TRBJ1-2; D perhaps matches TRBD1 (6 bases). The CDR3 extends over 15 amino acids. CDR1 SGDLS and CDR2 YYNGEE come from the germline V gene. The V end lost 4 bases, the J end lost 0 bases, and 13 bases lay between the germline ends. The CDR3 nucleotides are TGTGCCAGCAGCCCGCGACAGGAGTCTAACTATGGCTACACCTTC. This gives the protein CASSPRQESNYGYTF.

This sequence joins TRBV7-2 and TRBJ1-2; no definite D call. Germline CDR1 SGHTA, CDR2 FQGNSA. Trimming shortened V by 6 bases and J by 5 bases, and 16 bases separated the two germline ends. The CDR3 sequence is 14 residues long. CDR3 coding DNA: TGTGCCAGCAGTTTGGACGGAAAGGGATATGGCTACACCTTC. This translates into CASSLDGKGYGYTF.

The chain is built from TRBV29-1 and TRBJ1-1; tentatively, D is TRBD1 (6 bases). There are 12 residues in the CDR3. Trimming took 8 bases from V and 5 from J, leaving 15 bases between them. Looked up from germline, CDR1 is SQVTM and CDR2 is ANQGSEA. The CDR3 DNA is TGCAGCTTGTCAACAGGGAAGACTGAAGCTTTCTTT. This sequence encodes CSLSTGKTEAFF.

This chain connects TRBV25-1 to TRBJ2-7; D tentatively fits TRBD1 or TRBD2 (6 bases each). CDR1 is MGHDK and CDR2 is SYGVNS in the germline V gene. Trimming shortened V by 4 bases and J by 6 bases, and 13 bases separated the two germline ends. The CDR3 runs 13 residues. The DNA of the CDR3 is TGTGCCAGCAGTGGAGGGGGGAGTGCCGAGCAGTACTTC. It codes for CASSGGGSAEQYF.

Turning to this clonotype: Given a much more abundant clone one base away, this may be a read error. Here the CDR3 reads CASTVPGGGTEAFF. CDR3 sequence (DNA): TGTGCCAGTACCGTTCCCGGCGGGGGCACTGAAGCTTTCTTT. This chain uses TRBV19 with TRBJ1-1, with a tentative D call TRBD1 (5 bases). Germline loops: CDR1 LNHDA, CDR2 SQIVND (reference sequence). The CDR3 length is 14 residues. V shed 7 bases and J shed 4 bases, with 16 bases lying between them.